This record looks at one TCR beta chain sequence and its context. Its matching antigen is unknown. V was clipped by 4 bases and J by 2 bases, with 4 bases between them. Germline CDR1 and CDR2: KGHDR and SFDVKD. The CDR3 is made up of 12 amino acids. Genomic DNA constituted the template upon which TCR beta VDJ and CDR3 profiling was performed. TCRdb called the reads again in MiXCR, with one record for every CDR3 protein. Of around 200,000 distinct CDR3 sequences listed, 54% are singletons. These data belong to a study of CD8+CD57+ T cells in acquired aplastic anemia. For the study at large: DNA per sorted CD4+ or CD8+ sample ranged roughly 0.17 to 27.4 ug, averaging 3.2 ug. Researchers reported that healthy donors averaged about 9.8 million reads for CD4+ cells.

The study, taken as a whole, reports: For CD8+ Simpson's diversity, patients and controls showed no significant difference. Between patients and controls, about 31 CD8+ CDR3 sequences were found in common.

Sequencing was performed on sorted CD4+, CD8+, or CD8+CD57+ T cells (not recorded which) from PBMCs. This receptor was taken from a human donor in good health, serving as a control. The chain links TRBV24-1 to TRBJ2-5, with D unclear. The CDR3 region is CATSDYQETQYF. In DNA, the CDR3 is TGTGCCACCAGTGACTATCAAGAGACCCAGTACTTC.